Following are 20 T cell receptor beta chains from one sample sequenced in a study of CD8 T cells in Susac syndrome (dated by TCRdb to about 2019). Library method: the immunoSEQ multiplex PCR assay. RNA was extracted using the RNeasy kit, and roughly 0.45 to 1 microgram was reverse transcribed with random hexamers. The raw public reads went through TCRdb reprocessing: fastp at Q25, MiXCR clone calling, in-frame beta chains kept. Rows matching on CDR3 protein sequence are summarized as one entry with the most common DNA and genes. This sample lists 65,000 to 90,000 distinct CDR3 sequences; around 96% were detected once. The ten largest clones add up to roughly 0.39% of the sample. Sequenced material: CD8+ T cells from PBMCs. The receptors stem from a human donor with multiple sclerosis.

The rearrangement uses TRBV6-1 and TRBJ1-5; 7 positions agree with TRBD1. The V gene's germline CDR1 is MNHNS and CDR2 SASEGT. V lost 8 bases and J lost 3; bases outside the gene matches: 7. The CDR3 contains 14 residues. CDR3 protein: CASGTVTDNQPQHF. The CDR3 region has the DNA TGTGCCAGCGGGACAGTTACAGACAATCAGCCCCAGCATTTT.

This chain joins TRBV18 and TRBJ2-1; 10 nucleotides match TRBD1. The V gene's germline CDR1 is KGHSH and CDR2 LQKENI. Losses at the gene ends were 4 bases for V and 3 bases for J; bases not matched to a gene: 6. CDR3 length equals 16 residues. DNA of the CDR3: TGTGCCAGCTCACTTACGGGACAGGGGTACTACAATGAGCAGTTCTTC. This translates into CASSLTGQGYYNEQFF.

J is TRBJ2-1 and V is TRBV18, with D possibly matching TRBD2 (6 bases). Germline assignment: CDR1 KGHSH and CDR2 LQKENI. This CDR3 contains 14 residues. V dropped 3 bases and J dropped 8 bases, with 14 bases sitting between them. CDR3 region: CASSPSSSDHEQFF. The CDR3 DNA sequence: TGTGCCAGCTCACCTTCCTCTAGCGACCATGAGCAGTTCTTC.

The chain uses TRBV7-9 and TRBJ2-7; weak D call: TRBD2 (5 bases). Between the trimmed V and J ends, which lost 3 bases and 7 bases, there was a span of 10 bases. CDR1 is SEHNR and CDR2 is FQNEAQ in the germline V gene (reference sequence). The CDR3 spans 12 residues. CDR3 DNA: TGTGCCAGCAGCTTTCTATCGGGGGAGCAGTACTTC. It yields the protein CASSFLSGEQYF. The variable domain in full, completed from reference TRBV7-9 and TRBJ2-7, reads DTGVSQNPRHKITKRGQNVTFRCDPISEHNRLYWYRQTLGQGPEFLTYFQNEAQLEKSRLLSDRFSAERPKGSFSTLEIQRTEQGDSAMYLCASSFLSGEQYFGPGTRLTVT.

CDR3 DNA: TGTGCCAGCAGTTACTCAGGGGACGGAGACTACGAGCAGTACTTC. Amino acid sequence: CASSYSGDGDYEQYF. This chain connects TRBV6-2 or TRBV6-3 to TRBJ2-7; D is possibly TRBD1 or TRBD2 (5 bases each). V lost 0 bases to trimming and J lost 3 bases, with 12 bases between them. The CDR3 has 15 amino acids. Germline V gives CDR1 MNHEY, CDR2 SVGEGT.

The rearrangement joins TRBV7-9 to TRBJ1-2; 7 nucleotides agree with TRBD1. The CDR3 has 13 residues. Losses at the gene ends were 8 bases for V and 2 bases for J; bases not matched to a gene: 5. Germline V gene lookup returns CDR1 SEHNR and CDR2 FQNEAQ (reference sequence). CDR3 residues: CASDPGQNYGYTF. CDR3 in DNA: TGTGCCAGCGACCCGGGACAGAACTATGGCTACACCTTC.

The chain links TRBV5-1 to TRBJ1-1; D is ambiguous. This CDR3 contains 14 residues. Germline V gives CDR1 SGHRS, CDR2 YFSETQ. V was clipped by 0 bases and J by 0 bases, with 6 bases between them. The CDR3 region is CASSLERMNTEAFF. In DNA, the CDR3 is TGCGCCAGCAGCTTGGAAAGAATGAACACTGAAGCTTTCTTT.

The chain has TRBV28 and TRBJ2-7; TRBD1 matches 7 bases. The germline gives CDR1 MDHEN, CDR2 SYDVKM. This CDR3 is built from 14 residues. Trimming cost V 8 bases and J 3 bases; bases outside gene matches: 10. Here the CDR3 DNA reads TGTGCCAGCCAACCACTTCAGGGGGACTACGAGCAGTACTTC. Its translation is CASQPLQGDYEQYF.

The V gene is TRBV5-6, the J gene TRBJ1-2; D uncertain. The ends were cut back, 4 bases at V and 6 bases at J, with 16 bases in the middle. The CDR3 is 14 residues long. Germline V gives CDR1 SGHDT, CDR2 YYEEEE. CDR3 loop: CASSPRSTWDGYTF. In DNA form, the CDR3 reads TGTGCCAGCAGCCCACGGTCTACTTGGGATGGCTACACCTTC.

This chain links TRBV4-1 with TRBJ1-6; no firm D call. The germline V gene has CDR1 MGHRA and CDR2 YSYEKL. The V end was cut by 0 bases, the J end by 9 bases, with 6 bases between. The CDR3 is made up of 13 amino acids. In DNA, the CDR3 is TGCGCCAGCAGCCAAGAGTTGGGTTCACCCCTCCACTTT. Translating it yields CASSQELGSPLHF.

V is TRBV6-4 and J is TRBJ2-7; 15 nucleotides line up with TRBD2. With 4 bases clipped from V and 3 bases from J, the junction kept 1 base outside the gene matches. Germline V gene data show CDR1 as MRHNA and CDR2 as SNTAGT. CDR3 length: 15 amino acids. As DNA, the CDR3 is TGTGCCAGCAGTGGGACTAGCGGGGGGGGCTACGAGCAGTACTTC. This encodes CASSGTSGGGYEQYF.

This clonotype was seen just once. The J gene is TRBJ1-1, the V gene TRBV6-5; D gene uncertain. The CDR3 totals 12 residues. The germline gives CDR1 MNHEY, CDR2 SVGAGI. V lost 7 bases and J lost 6, with 12 bases in between. CDR3 DNA sequence: TGTGCCAGCAAGATGGTTGGCGCTGAAGCTTTCTTT. The encoded protein is CASKMVGAEAFF.

The rearrangement links TRBV7-9 to TRBJ2-1, with 10 bases identical to TRBD1. J lost 7 bases, V lost 5 bases, and 5 bases had no gene match. CDR1 is SEHNR and CDR2 is FQNEAQ in the germline V gene (reference sequence). The CDR3 has 14 residues. The CDR3 DNA reads TGTGCCAGCAGCCCCCGGGACAGGGGAAATGAGCAGTTCTTC. It translates to CASSPRDRGNEQFF.

This clonotype was seen once. The gene calls are TRBV6-2 or TRBV6-3 and TRBJ2-1; possibly TRBD2 for D (5 bases). The ends were cut back, 4 bases at V and 2 bases at J, with 12 bases in the middle. Germline loops: CDR1 MNHEY, CDR2 SVGEGT. The CDR3 is 15 residues long. The CDR3 sequence: CASSSDWEPYNEQFF. CDR3 in DNA: TGTGCCAGCAGTTCAGACTGGGAGCCCTACAATGAGCAGTTCTTC.

V usage is TRBV13 and J usage is TRBJ1-4, with a weak D call TRBD1 (5 bases). With 4 bases removed from V and 5 bases from J, the gap between germline ends came to 11 bases. The CDR3 consists of 14 residues. In germline, CDR1 is PRHDT, CDR2 FYEKMQ (reference sequence). The CDR3 protein is CASSYGTGNEKLFF. CDR3 DNA: TGTGCCAGCAGCTACGGGACGGGGAATGAAAAACTGTTTTTT. Full variable domain (missing parts from reference TRBV13 and TRBJ1-4): AAGVIQSPRHLIKEKRETATLKCYPIPRHDTVYWYQQGPGQDPQFLISFYEKMQSDKGSIPDRFSAQQFSDYHSELNMSSLELGDSALYFCASSYGTGNEKLFFGSGTQLSVL.

The rearrangement joins TRBV6-6 to TRBJ2-7; D might be TRBD1 (5 bases). CDR3 length: 12 residues. Per germline, CDR1 MNHNY and CDR2 SVGAGI (reference sequence). V lost 5 bases to trimming and J lost 3 bases, with 8 bases between them. The DNA of the CDR3 is TGTGCCAGCAGTGGCCAGGGCTACGAGCAGTACTTC. Protein: CASSGQGYEQYF.

The chain is built from TRBV4-1 and TRBJ1-2; D not certain. V dropped 0 bases and J dropped 3 bases, with 11 bases sitting between them. This CDR3 region has 15 residues. Germline V gives CDR1 MGHRA, CDR2 YSYEKL. The CDR3 sequence is CASSQDPGSDYGYTF. CDR3 coding DNA: TGCGCCAGCAGCCAAGACCCGGGGAGCGACTATGGCTACACCTTC.

The chain uses TRBV4-3 and TRBJ2-3; the D call may be TRBD1 or TRBD2 (5 bases each). V lost 1 base and J lost 3, with 17 bases in between. Germline assignment: CDR1 LGHNA and CDR2 YSLEER. The CDR3 is made up of 17 amino acids. The CDR3 sequence: CASSQVYGTEITDTQYF. As DNA, the CDR3 is TGCGCCAGCAGCCAAGTCTATGGGACGGAGATTACAGATACGCAGTATTTT.

The chain employs TRBV6-6 and TRBJ2-3; D is ambiguous. Trimming left V 6 bases short and J 2 bases short, with 9 bases between. The CDR3 runs 13 residues. Germline V gene sequence: CDR1 MNHNY, CDR2 SVGAGI (reference sequence). CDR3 sequence reads: CASRRHATDTQYF. Here the CDR3 DNA reads TGTGCCAGCAGACGACACGCCACAGATACGCAGTATTTT.

This clonotype was recorded only once. The genes are TRBV7-9 and TRBJ1-1; TRBD1 matches at 7 bases. CDR3 length equals 15 residues. Germline V gene lookup returns CDR1 SEHNR and CDR2 FQNEAQ (reference sequence). V lost 4 bases to trimming and J lost 0 bases; unmatched junction nucleotides: 5. This CDR3 reads CASSSRQGVNTEAFF. In DNA form, the CDR3 reads TGTGCCAGCAGCTCCCGACAGGGAGTGAACACTGAAGCTTTCTTT. The variable domain in full, completed from reference TRBV7-9 and TRBJ1-1, reads DTGVSQNPRHKITKRGQNVTFRCDPISEHNRLYWYRQTLGQGPEFLTYFQNEAQLEKSRLLSDRFSAERPKGSFSTLEIQRTEQGDSAMYLCASSSRQGVNTEAFFGQGTRLTVV.